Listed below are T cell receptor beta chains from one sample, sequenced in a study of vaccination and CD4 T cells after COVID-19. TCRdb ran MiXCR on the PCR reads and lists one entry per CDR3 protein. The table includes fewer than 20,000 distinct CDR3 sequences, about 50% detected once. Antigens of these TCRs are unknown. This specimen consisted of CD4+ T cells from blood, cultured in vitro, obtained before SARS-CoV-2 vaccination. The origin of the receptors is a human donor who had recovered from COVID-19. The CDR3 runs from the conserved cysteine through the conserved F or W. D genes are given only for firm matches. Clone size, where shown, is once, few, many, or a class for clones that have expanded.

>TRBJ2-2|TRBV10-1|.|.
TGCGCCAGCAGTGAGCGGAACACCGGGGAGCTGTTTTTT
CASSERNTGELFF
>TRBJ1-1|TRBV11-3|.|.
TGTGCCAGCAGCTTAGGAGAAACCATGAACACTGAAGCTTTCTTT
CASSLGETMNTEAFF
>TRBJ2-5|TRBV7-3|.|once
TGTGCCAGCAGCGCCCCGCCCCCGAGGGAGACCCAGTACTTC
CASSAPPPRETQYF
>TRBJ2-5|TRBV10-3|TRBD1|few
TGTGCCAGCTTACAGGGGAAGACCCAGTACTTC
CASLQGKTQYF
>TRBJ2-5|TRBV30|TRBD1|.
TGTGCCTGGAAAGGGACAGGGGTCCAAGAGACCCAGTACTTC
CAWKGTGVQETQYF
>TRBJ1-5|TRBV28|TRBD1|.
TGTGCCAGCAGTTCGGTTACCCTTTGGTCGACAGGGGACAATCAGCCCCAGCATTTT
CASSSVTLWSTGDNQPQHF
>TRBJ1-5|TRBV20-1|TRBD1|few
TGCAGTGCTAGAAGCGACAGGGCGACCAATCAGCCCCAGCATTTT
CSARSDRATNQPQHF
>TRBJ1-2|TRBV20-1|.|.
TGCAGTGCTGTGGGGGGGATGGGGGTAATGGGCTATGGCTACACCTTC
CSAVGGMGVMGYGYTF
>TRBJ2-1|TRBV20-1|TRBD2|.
TGCAGTGCTAGAGCACGGTTAGCGGGGGACTCCTACAATGAGCAGTTCTTC
CSARARLAGDSYNEQFF
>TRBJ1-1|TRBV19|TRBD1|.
TGTGCCAGTAGTATGGACAGGGGGCATGATGAAGAAGCTTTCTTT
CASSMDRGHDEEAFF
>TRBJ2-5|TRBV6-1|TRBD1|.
TGTGCCAGCAGTCCAATCCGGGACAGCTATGAGACCCAGTACTTC
CASSPIRDSYETQYF
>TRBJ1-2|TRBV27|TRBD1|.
TGTGCCAGCAGTGATAACAGGGGGACCTATGGCTACACCTTC
CASSDNRGTYGYTF
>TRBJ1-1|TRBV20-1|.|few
TGCAGTGCTCCCAAAGGGGGGCTCCGCGGCACTGAAGCTTTCTTT
CSAPKGGLRGTEAFF
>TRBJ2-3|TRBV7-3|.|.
TGTGCCAGCAGCTTAGACGGGAGTAAGGATACGCAGTATTTT
CASSLDGSKDTQYF
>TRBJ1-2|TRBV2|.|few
TGTGCCAGCAGTGAAGGGACTAACTATGGCTACACCTTC
CASSEGTNYGYTF
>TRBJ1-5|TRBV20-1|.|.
TGCAGTGCTGGGGGGGCAAATCAGCCCCAGCATTTT
CSAGGANQPQHF
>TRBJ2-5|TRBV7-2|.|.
TGTGCCAGCAGCTTAGATAATTGGCTAGCGGTAAGGGGGAAGACCCAGTACTTC
CASSLDNWLAVRGKTQYF